The clone carrying this TCR beta chain showed up many times. The data were taken from a study of early T cells in non-severe SARS-CoV-2 infection. The CDR3 runs to 14 residues. Between the trimmed V and J ends, which lost 3 bases and 0 bases, there was a span of 9 bases. TCRdb used MiXCR to reprocess the 5' RACE reads, holding one entry per CDR3 protein. Of about 63,000 distinct CDR3 sequences listed, 10% to 15% are singletons. This sequence originates from an adult who was a healthcare worker with PCR-confirmed SARS-CoV-2 infection or an uninfected control (not recorded which). The sample taken for sequencing was whole blood. V is TRBV12-3 or TRBV12-4 and J is TRBJ2-7, with D perhaps matching TRBD2 (6 bases). CDR3 sequence: CASSFLASSYEQYF. As DNA, the CDR3 is TGTGCCAGCAGTTTCCTAGCGAGCTCCTACGAGCAGTACTTC.